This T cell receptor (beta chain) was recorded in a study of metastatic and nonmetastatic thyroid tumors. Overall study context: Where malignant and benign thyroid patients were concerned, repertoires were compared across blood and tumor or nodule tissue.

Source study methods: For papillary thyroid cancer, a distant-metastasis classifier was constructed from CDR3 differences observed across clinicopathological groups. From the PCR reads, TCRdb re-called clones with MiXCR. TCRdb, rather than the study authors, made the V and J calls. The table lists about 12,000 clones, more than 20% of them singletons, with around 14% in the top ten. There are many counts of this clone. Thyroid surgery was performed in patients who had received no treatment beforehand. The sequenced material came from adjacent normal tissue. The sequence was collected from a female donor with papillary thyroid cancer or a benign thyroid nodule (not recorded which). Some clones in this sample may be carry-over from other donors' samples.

CDR3 sequence (DNA): TGCGCCAGCAGCGAGGGGACAGGGGGACTCTCTGGAAACACCATATATTTT. This translates into CASSEGTGGLSGNTIYF. The J gene is TRBJ1-3, the V gene TRBV5-1; 11 bases agree with TRBD1. The CDR3 runs 17 residues. CDR1 and CDR2 (germline): SGHRS, YFSETQ. Unmatched junction bases numbered 6, after V lost 4 bases and J lost 0 bases.